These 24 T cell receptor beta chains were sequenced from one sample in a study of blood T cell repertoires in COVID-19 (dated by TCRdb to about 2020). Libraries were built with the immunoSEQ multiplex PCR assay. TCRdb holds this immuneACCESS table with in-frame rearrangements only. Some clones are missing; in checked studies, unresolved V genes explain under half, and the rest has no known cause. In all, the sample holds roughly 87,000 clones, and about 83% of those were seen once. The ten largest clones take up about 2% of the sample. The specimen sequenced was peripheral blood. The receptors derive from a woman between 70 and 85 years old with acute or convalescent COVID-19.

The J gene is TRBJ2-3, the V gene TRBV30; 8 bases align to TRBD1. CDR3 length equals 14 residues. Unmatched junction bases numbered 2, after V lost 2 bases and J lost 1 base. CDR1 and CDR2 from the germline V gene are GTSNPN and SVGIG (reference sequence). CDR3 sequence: CAWSKDRGTDTQYF. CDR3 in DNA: TGTGCCTGGAGTAAGGACAGGGGCACAGATACGCAGTATTTT.

In nucleotides, the CDR3 is TGTGCCAGCAGCGCGTTCGAGACAGGCGTCTATGGCTACACCTTC. Its translation: CASSAFETGVYGYTF. V is TRBV11-2 and J is TRBJ1-2; a weak D match, TRBD1 (6 bases). The V gene lost 5 bases and the J gene lost 4 bases, with 17 bases spanning the gap. Per germline, CDR1 SGHAT and CDR2 FQNNGV. The CDR3 runs to 15 residues.

In DNA, the CDR3 is TGTGCCAGCAGGATGCAGGGGGCGGTTCAGCCCCAGCATTTT. Translation: CASRMQGAVQPQHF. V is TRBV28 and J is TRBJ1-5, with 8 bases identical to TRBD1. With 6 bases clipped from V and 6 bases from J, the junction kept 7 bases outside the gene matches. The CDR3 runs 14 residues. CDR1 MDHEN and CDR2 SYDVKM come from the germline V gene.

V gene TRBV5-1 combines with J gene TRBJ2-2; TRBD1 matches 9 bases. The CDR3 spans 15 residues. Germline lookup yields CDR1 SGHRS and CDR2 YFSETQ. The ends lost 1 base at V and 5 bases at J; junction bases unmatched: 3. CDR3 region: CASSLMTGGTGELFF. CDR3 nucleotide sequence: TGCGCCAGCAGCTTGATGACAGGGGGGACCGGGGAGCTGTTTTTT.

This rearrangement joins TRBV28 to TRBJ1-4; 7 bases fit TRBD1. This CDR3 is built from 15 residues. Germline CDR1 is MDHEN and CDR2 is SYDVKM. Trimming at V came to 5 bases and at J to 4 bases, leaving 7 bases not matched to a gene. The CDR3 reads CASSPLTGFNEKLFF. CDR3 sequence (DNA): TGTGCCAGCAGTCCCCTGACAGGGTTTAATGAAAAACTGTTTTTT.

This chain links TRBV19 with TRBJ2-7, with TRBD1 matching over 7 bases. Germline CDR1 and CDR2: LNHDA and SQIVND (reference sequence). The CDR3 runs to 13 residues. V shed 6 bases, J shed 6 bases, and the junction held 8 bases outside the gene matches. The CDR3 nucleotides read TGTGCCAGTAGGGAAGGGGGCAGCGGCGAGCAGTACTTC. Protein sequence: CASREGGSGEQYF.

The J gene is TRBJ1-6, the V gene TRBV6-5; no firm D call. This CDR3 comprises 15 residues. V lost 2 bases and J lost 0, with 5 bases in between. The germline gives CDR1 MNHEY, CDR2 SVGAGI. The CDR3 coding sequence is TGTGCCAGCAGTTACCGTAGCTCCTATAATTCACCCCTCCACTTT. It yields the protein CASSYRSSYNSPLHF.

The CDR3 DNA reads TGTGCCATCAGTGACCCGGACAGGGTGGGCTATGGCTACACCTTC. Amino acid sequence: CAISDPDRVGYGYTF. The rearrangement joins TRBV10-3 to TRBJ1-2; the match to TRBD1 covers 8 bases. The CDR3 contains 15 residues. Germline CDR1 and CDR2: ENHRY and SYGVKD. The junction had 7 bases not matched to a gene; V was cut back by 3 bases and J by 4 bases.

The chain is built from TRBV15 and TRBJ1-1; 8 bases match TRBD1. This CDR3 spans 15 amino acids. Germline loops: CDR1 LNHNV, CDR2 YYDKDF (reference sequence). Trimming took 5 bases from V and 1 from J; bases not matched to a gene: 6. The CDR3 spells CATSWDRRGNTEAFF. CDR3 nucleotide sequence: TGTGCCACCAGCTGGGACAGGAGGGGGAACACTGAAGCTTTCTTT.

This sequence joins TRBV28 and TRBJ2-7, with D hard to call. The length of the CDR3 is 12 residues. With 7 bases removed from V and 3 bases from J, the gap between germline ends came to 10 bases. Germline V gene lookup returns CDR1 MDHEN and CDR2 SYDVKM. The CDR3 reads CASTSTNYEQYF. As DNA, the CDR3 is TGTGCCAGCACCTCGACAAACTACGAGCAGTACTTC.

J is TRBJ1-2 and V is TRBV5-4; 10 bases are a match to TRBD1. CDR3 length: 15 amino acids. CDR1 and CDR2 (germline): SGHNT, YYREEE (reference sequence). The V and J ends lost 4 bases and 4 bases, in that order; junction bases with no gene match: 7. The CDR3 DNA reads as TGTGCCAGCAGCGCGGCCGGGACAGGGGCCTATGGCTACACCTTC. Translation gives CASSAAGTGAYGYTF.

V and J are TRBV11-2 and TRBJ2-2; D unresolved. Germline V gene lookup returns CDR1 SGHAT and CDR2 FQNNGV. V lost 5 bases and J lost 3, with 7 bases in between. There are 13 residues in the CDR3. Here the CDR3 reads CASSLLHTGELFF. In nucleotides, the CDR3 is TGTGCCAGCAGCCTTCTACACACCGGGGAGCTGTTTTTT.

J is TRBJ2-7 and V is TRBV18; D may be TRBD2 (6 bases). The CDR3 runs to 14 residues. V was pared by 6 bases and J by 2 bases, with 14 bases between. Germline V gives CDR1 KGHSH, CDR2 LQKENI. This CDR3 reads CASSPYGGTYEQYF. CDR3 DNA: TGTGCCAGCTCGCCCTATGGGGGGACCTACGAGCAGTACTTC. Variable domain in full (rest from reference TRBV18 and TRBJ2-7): NAGVMQNPRHLVRRRGQEARLRCSPMKGHSHVYWYRQLPEEGLKFMVYLQKENIIDESGMPKERFSAEFPKEGPSILRIQQVVRGDSAAYFCASSPYGGTYEQYFGPGTRLTVT.

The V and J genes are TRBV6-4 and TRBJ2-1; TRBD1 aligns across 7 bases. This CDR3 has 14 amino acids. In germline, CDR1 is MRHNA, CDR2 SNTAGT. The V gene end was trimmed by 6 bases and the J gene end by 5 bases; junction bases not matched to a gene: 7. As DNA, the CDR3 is TGTGCCAGCAGCCCTGACAGGGTTCACAATGAGCAGTTCTTC. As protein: CASSPDRVHNEQFF.

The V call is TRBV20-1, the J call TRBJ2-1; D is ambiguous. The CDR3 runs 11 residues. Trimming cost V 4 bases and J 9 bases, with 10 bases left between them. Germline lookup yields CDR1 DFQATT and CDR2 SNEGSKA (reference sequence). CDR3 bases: TGCAGTGCTATTAATCGTCTTGAGCAGTTCTTC. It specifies CSAINRLEQFF.

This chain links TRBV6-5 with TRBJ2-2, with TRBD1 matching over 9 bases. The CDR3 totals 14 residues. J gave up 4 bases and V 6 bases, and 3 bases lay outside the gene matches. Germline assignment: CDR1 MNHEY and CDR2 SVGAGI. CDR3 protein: CASRGQGGTGELFF. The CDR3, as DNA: TGTGCCAGCAGGGGACAGGGTGGCACCGGGGAGCTGTTTTTT.

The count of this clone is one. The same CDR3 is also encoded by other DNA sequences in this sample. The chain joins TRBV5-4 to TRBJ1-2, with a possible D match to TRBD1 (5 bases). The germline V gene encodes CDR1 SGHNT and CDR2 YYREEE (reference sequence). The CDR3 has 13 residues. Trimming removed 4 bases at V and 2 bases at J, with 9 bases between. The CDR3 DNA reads TGTGCCAGCAGCCCGGACAAGAACTATGGCTACACCTTC. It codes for CASSPDKNYGYTF.

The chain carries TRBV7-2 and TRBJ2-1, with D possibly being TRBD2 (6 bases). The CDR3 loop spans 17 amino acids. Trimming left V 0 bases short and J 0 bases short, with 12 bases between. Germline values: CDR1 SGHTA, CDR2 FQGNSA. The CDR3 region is CASSLAERVFSYNEQFF. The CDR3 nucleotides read TGTGCCAGCAGCTTAGCGGAGCGGGTTTTCTCCTACAATGAGCAGTTCTTC.

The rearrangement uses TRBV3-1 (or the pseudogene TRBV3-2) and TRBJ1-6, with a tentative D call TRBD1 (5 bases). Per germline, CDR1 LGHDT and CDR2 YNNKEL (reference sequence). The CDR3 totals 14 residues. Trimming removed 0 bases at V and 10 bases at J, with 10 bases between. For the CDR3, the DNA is TGTGCCAGCAGCCAAGATATCGGGGGATCACCCCTCCACTTT. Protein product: CASSQDIGGSPLHF.

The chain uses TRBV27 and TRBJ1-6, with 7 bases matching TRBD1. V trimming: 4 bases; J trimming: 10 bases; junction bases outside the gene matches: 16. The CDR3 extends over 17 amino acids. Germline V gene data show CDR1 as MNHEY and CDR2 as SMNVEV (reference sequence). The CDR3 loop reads CASSSYRQGIGRSPLHF. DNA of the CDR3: TGTGCCAGCAGTTCATACCGACAGGGTATAGGAAGATCACCCCTCCACTTT.

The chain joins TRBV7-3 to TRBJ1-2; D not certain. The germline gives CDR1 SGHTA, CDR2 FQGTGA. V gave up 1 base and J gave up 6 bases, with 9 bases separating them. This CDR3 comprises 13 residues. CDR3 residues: CASSLNNEDGYTF. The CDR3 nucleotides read TGTGCCAGCAGCTTAAACAACGAAGATGGCTACACCTTC.

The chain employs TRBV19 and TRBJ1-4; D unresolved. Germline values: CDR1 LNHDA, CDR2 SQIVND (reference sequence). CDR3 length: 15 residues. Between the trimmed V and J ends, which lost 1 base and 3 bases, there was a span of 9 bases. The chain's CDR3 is CASSIAGSSNEKLFF. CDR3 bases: TGTGCCAGTAGTATAGCGGGGTCCTCTAATGAAAAACTGTTTTTT.

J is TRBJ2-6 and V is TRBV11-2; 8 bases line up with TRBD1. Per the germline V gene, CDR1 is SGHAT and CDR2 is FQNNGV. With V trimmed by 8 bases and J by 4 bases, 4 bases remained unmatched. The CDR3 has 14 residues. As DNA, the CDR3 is TGTGCCAGCCAGGGGGCCGAAGGGGCCAACGTCCTGACTTTC. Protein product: CASQGAEGANVLTF.

CDR3 residues: CAIVETPNPNTEAFF. CDR3 nucleotide sequence: TGTGCCATAGTAGAGACACCCAACCCGAACACTGAAGCTTTCTTT. The chain couples TRBV2 to TRBJ1-1; D ambiguous. The germline V gene has CDR1 SNHLY and CDR2 FYNNEI. V was clipped by 10 bases and J by 1 base, with 19 bases between them. CDR3 length: 15 amino acids.